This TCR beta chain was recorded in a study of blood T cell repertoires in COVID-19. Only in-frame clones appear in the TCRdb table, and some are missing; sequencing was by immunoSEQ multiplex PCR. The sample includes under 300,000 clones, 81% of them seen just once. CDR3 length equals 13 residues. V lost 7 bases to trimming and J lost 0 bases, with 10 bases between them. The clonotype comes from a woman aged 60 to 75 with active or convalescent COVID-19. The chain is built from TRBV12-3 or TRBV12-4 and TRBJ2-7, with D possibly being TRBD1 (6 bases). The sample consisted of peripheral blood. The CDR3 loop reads CASTPTGSYEQYF. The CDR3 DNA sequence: TGTGCCAGCACCCCGACAGGCTCCTACGAGCAGTACTTC.